The rows below give T cell receptor beta chains drawn from one sample of a study of technical replicates of blood from several donors. Clones were read by immunoSEQ multiplex PCR, and TCRdb kept only the in-frame ones, dropping some. The table records about 70,000 clones, about 96% of them present only once. The sample consisted of T cells isolated from PBMCs. The receptors derive from a human donor in good health. The CDR3 runs from the conserved cysteine through the conserved F or W. D genes are given only for firm matches. Size tells how often a clone was seen (once, few, many) or the class of an expanded clone, and some rows leave it out.

>TRBJ2-1|TRBD2|TRBV11-2|once
CASSLWPSGNEQFF
TGTGCCAGCAGCTTATGGCCTAGCGGTAATGAGCAGTTCTTC
>TRBJ2-7|TRBD2|TRBV5-5|NA
CASSFLAGASGSYEQYF
TGTGCCAGCAGCTTCCTAGCGGGAGCATCGGGCTCCTACGAGCAGTACTTC
>TRBJ1-4|NA|TRBV6-1|once
CASSEGQRNEKLFF
TGTGCCAGCAGTGAGGGACAAAGAAATGAAAAACTGTTTTTT
>TRBJ2-1|NA|TRBV5-6|NA
CASNSQGYNEQFF
TGTGCCAGTAATAGTCAGGGGTACAATGAGCAGTTCTTC
>TRBJ2-1|TRBD2|TRBV7-9|NA
CASSTVGLAGEAVQFF
TGTGCCAGCAGCACCGTAGGACTAGCGGGAGAGGCGGTGCAGTTCTTC
>TRBJ1-5|NA|TRBV7-2|NA
CASSLVAGTTSYSNQPQHF
TGTGCCAGCAGCTTAGTTGCGGGGACCACATCTTATAGCAATCAGCCCCAGCATTTT
>TRBJ2-1|NA|TRBV6-6|NA
CASSYGSIGTNEQFF
TGTGCCAGCAGTTACGGGAGTATCGGTACCAATGAGCAGTTCTTC
>TRBJ2-7|NA|TRBV10-2|NA
CASTSTEGEQYF
TGCGCCAGCACCTCGACAGAAGGCGAGCAGTACTTC
>TRBJ2-1|NA|TRBV12-5|NA
CASGLVLYFMAANLYNEQFF
TGTGCTAGTGGTTTGGTTTTGTATTTTATGGCGGCGAACCTCTACAATGAGCAGTTCTTC
>TRBJ2-3|TRBD2|TRBV6-6|NA
CASSPGLAGATDTQYF
TGTGCCAGCAGCCCAGGACTAGCGGGAGCCACAGATACGCAGTATTTT
>TRBJ1-1|NA|TRBV10-3|NA
CAISSPGHSNTEAFF
TGTGCCATCAGTAGTCCGGGACACTCGAACACTGAAGCTTTCTTT
>TRBJ2-3|TRBD2|TRBV7-9|NA
CASSPPLAGRSDTQYF
TGTGCCAGCAGCCCCCCCCTAGCGGGGAGATCAGATACGCAGTATTTT
>TRBJ2-1|TRBD2|TRBV4-1|NA
CASSQVWTSGIYNEQFF
TGCGCCAGCAGCCAAGTGTGGACTAGCGGGATATACAATGAGCAGTTCTTC